This TCR beta chain stems from a study of blood T cells in healthy people across ages. The germline V gene has CDR1 SGHTA and CDR2 FQGNSA. J gave up 0 bases and V 4 bases, and 9 bases lay outside the gene matches. This CDR3 has 16 residues. With a J-beta primer mix and a sample-barcoded 5' primer, a second PCR ran about 7 to 11 cycles. In TCRdb, the 5' RACE reads were re-called with MiXCR into one record per CDR3 protein. The table includes approximately 800,000 distinct CDR3 sequences, more than 20% detected once. This clonotype has more than one count but fewer than ten. This sample also belongs to another study, concerning T cells of mothers and their children.

This TCR came from a boy younger than 18 in good health. Material for sequencing was blood. The gene calls are TRBV7-2 and TRBJ2-7, with 7 bases lining up with TRBD1. CDR3 residues: CASSSPSGGLSYEQYF. The CDR3 region has the DNA TGTGCCAGCAGCTCCCCCTCAGGGGGTCTCTCCTACGAGCAGTACTTC.